A single sample is the source of the 5 T cell receptor beta chains below, sequenced in a study of patients and donors after allogeneic stem cell transplantation. TCRdb reprocessed the RT-PCR reads with MiXCR, giving one entry per CDR3 protein. The sample comprises hundreds of thousands of distinct CDR3 sequences, around an eighth of which are singletons, and 9.5% to 13% rests with the top ten. Sequencing was carried out using blood, either unsorted or a sorted T cell fraction (not recorded which). The receptors shown here come from a human donor who was either an allogeneic HSCT recipient or a stem cell or donor lymphocyte infusion donor (not recorded which). It is not recorded whose cells these are; they may come from a transplant donor.

The chain is built from TRBV30 and TRBJ1-4; D is uncertain. Deletions cut 1 base from V and 5 bases from J, with 11 bases between. The CDR3 is 14 residues long. Germline assignment: CDR1 GTSNPN and CDR2 SVGIG (reference sequence). The CDR3 protein is CAWSAGPQNEKLFF. CDR3 in DNA: TGTGCCTGGAGTGCCGGCCCCCAGAATGAAAAACTGTTTTTT.

This clonotype appeared a few times. Written as DNA, the CDR3 is TGTGCCAGCAGCTTGCTAAGACTTTCTGGAAACACCATATATTTT. Translating gives CASSLLRLSGNTIYF. The chain recombines TRBV5-6 with TRBJ1-3; D call uncertain. Germline loops: CDR1 SGHDT, CDR2 YYEEEE. The CDR3 runs to 15 residues. Trimming removed 1 base from V and 1 base from J, with 9 bases in between.

This clonotype occurred a few times. This sequence joins TRBV4-1 and TRBJ2-7; TRBD1 matches 7 bases. The CDR3 runs 16 residues. Trimming removed 5 bases from V and 7 bases from J; junction bases left unmatched: 17. Per the germline V gene, CDR1 is MGHRA and CDR2 is YSYEKL. CDR3 nucleotide sequence: TGCGCCAGCAGCAGGGATAGGACAGGACCCCTACGGGAGCAGTACTTC. Encoded protein: CASSRDRTGPLREQYF.

Ten or more counts support this clonotype. For the CDR3, the DNA is TGTGCCAGCAGCCCCGGGCCTCCCGGGGAGCTGTTTTTT. This sequence encodes CASSPGPPGELFF. The gene calls are TRBV12-3 or TRBV12-4 and TRBJ2-2; D is undetermined. The CDR3 is 13 residues long. Trimming pared 6 bases from V and 6 bases from J, leaving 11 bases between.

This clonotype was observed a handful of times. The V call is TRBV4-2, the J call TRBJ2-1; TRBD1 matches at 7 bases. With V trimmed by 6 bases and J by 0 bases, 11 bases remained unmatched. The CDR3 covers 17 residues. The germline V gene has CDR1 LGHNA and CDR2 YNFKEQ. CDR3 residues: CASRLGETGSSYNEQFF. DNA for the CDR3: TGTGCCAGCAGATTAGGTGAGACAGGGAGCTCCTACAATGAGCAGTTCTTC.